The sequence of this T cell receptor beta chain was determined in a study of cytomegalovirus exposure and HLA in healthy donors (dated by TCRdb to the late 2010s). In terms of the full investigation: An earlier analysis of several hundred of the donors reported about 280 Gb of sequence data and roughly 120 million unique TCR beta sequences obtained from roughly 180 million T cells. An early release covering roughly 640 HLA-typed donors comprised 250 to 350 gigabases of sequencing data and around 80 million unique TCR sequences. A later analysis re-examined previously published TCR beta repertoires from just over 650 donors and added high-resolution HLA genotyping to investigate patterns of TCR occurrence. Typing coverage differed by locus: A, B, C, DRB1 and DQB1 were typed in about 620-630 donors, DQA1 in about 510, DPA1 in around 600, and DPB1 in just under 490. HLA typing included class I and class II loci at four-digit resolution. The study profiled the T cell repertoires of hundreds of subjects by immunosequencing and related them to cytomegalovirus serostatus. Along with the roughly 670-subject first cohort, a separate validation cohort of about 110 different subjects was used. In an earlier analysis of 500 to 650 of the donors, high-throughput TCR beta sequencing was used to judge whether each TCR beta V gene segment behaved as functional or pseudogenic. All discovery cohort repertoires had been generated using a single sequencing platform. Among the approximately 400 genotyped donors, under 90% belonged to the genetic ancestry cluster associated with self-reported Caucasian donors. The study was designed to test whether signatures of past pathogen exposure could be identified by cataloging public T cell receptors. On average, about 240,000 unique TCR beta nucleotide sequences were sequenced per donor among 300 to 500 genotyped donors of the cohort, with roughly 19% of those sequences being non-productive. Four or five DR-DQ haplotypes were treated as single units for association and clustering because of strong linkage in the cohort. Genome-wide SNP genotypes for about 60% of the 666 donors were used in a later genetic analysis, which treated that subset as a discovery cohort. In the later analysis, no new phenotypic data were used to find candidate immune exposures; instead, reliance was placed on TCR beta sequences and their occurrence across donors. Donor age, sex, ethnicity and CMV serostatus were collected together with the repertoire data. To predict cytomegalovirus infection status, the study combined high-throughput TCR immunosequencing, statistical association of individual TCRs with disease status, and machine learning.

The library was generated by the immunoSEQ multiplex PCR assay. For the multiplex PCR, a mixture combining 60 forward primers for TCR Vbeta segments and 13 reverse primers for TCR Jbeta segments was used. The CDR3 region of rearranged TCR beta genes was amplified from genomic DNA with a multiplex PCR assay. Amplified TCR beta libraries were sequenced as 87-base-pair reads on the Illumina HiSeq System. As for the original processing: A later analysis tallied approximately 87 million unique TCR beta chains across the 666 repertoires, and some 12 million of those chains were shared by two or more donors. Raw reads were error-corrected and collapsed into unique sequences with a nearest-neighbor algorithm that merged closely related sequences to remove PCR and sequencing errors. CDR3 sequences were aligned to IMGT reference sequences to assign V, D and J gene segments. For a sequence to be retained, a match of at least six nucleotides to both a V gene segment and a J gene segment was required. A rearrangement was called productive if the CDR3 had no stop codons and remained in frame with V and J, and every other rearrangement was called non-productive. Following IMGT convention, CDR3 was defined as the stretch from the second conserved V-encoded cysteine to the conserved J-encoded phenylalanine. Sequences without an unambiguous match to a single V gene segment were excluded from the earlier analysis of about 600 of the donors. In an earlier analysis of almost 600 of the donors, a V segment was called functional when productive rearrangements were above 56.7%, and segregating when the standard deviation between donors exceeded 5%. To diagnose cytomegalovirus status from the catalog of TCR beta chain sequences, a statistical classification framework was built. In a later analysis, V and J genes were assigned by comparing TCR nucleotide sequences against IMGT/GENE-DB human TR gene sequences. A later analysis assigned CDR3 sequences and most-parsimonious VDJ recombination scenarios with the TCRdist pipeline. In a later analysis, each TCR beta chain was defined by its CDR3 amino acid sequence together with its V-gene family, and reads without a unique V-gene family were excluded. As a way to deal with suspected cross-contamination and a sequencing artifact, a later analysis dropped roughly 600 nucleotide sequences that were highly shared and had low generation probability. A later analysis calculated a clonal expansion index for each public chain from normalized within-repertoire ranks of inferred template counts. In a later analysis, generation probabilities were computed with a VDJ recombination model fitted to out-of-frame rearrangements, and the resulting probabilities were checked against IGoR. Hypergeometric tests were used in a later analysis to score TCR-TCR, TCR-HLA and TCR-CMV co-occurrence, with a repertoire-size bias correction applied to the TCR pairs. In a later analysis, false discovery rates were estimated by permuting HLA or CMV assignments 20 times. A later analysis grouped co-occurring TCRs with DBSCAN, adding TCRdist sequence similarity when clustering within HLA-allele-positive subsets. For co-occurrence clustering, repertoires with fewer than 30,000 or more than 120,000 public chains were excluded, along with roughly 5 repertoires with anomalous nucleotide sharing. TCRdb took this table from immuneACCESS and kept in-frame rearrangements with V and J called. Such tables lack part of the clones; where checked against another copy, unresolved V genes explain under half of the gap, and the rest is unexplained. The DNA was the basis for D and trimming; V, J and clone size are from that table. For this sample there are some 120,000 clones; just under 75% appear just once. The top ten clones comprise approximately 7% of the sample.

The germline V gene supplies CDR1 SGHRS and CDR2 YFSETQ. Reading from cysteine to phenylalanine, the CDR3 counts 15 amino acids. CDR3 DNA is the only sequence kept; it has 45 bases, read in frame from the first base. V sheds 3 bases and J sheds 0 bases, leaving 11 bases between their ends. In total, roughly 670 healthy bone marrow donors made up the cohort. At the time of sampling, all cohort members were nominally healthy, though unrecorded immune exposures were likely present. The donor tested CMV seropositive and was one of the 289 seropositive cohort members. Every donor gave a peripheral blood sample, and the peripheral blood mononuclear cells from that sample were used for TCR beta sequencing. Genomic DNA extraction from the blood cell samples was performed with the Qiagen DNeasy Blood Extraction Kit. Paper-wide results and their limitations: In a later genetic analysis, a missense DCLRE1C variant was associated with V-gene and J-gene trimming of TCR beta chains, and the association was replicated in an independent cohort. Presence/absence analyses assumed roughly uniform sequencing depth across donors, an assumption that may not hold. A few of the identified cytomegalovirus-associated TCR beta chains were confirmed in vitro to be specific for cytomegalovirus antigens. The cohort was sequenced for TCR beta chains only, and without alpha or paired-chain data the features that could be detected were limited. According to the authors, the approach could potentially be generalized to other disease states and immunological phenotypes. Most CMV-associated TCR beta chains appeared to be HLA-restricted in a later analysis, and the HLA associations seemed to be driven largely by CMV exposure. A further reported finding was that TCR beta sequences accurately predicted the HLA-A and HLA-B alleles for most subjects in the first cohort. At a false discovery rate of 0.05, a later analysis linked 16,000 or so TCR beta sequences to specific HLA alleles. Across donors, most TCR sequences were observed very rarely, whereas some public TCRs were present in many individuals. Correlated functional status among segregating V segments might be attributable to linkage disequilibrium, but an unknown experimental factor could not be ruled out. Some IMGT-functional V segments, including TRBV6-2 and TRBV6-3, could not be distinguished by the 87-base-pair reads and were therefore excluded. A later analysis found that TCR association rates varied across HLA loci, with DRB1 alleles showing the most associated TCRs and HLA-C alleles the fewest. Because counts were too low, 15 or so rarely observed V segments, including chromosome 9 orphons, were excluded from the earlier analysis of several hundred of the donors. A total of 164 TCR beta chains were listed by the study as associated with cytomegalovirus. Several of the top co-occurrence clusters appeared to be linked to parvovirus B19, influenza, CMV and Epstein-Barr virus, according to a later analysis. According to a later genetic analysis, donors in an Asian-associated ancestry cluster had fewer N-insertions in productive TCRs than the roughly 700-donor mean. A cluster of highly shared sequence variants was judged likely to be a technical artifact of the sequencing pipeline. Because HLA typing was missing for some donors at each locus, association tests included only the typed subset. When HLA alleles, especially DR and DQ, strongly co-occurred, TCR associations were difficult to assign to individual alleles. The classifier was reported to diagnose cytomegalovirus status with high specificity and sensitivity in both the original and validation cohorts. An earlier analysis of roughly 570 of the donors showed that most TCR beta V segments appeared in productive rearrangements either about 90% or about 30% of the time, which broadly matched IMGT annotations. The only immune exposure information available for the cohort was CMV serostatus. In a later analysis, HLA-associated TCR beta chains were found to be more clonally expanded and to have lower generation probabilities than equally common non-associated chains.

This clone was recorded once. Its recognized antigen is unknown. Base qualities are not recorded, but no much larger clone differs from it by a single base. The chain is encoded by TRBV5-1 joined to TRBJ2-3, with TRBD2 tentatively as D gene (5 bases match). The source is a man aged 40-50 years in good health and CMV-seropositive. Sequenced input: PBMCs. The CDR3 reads CASSSSGVSTDTQYF. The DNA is TGCGCCAGCAGCTCCAGCGGAGTGAGCACAGATACGCAGTATTTT. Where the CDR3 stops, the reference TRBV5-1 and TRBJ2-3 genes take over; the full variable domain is KAGVTQTPRYLIKTRGQQVTLSCSPISGHRSVSWYQQTPGQGLQFLFEYFSETQRNKGNFPGRFSGRQFSNSRSEMNVSTLELGDSALYLCASSSSGVSTDTQYFGPGTRLTVL.